This T cell receptor (beta chain) was captured by sequencing in a study of control samples from healthy donors and cancer patients. This CDR3 spans 13 amino acids. V lost 5 bases to trimming and J lost 4 bases, with 9 bases between them. From germline, CDR1 is KGHSH and CDR2 LQKENI. Using immunoSEQ multiplex PCR, the repertoire was profiled, and TCRdb retains in-frame clones only, with some absent. The table has about 53,000 clones, roughly nine tenths seen once. The sequence was collected from a man aged 55-75 years with head and neck cancer. The chain combines TRBV18 with TRBJ2-1, with D perhaps matching TRBD2 (6 bases). The source material was PBMCs. The CDR3: CASSGGLYNEQFF. Here the CDR3 DNA reads TGTGCCAGCTCAGGGGGACTGTACAATGAGCAGTTCTTC.